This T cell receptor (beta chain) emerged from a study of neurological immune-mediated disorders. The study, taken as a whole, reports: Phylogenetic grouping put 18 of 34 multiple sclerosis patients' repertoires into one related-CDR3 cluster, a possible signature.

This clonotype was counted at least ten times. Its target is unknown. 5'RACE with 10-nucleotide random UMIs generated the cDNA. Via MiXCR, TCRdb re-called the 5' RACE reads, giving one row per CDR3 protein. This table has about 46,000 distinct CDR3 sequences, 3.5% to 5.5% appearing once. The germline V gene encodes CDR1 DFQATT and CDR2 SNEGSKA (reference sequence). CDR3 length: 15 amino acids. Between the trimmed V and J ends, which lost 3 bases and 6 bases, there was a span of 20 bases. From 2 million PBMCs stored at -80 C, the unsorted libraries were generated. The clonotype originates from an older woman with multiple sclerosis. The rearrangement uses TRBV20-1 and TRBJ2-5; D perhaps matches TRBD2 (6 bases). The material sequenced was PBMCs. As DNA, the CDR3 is TGCAGTGCTAGGCTGGTTAAGACTAGTATTCAGACCCAGTACTTC. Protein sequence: CSARLVKTSIQTQYF.